This TCR beta chain originates from a study of Graves' ophthalmopathy and Graves' hyperthyroidism. Study-wide points: Most thyroid-expanded clonotypes exceeding 0.001 frequency were also found in blood. Sensitivity reached 85% to 90% and specificity 75% to 82% for a 13-signature model separating ophthalmopathy from stable hyperthyroidism.

No donor had other autoimmune disease, uncontrolled infection, pregnancy or lactation. Diagnoses were established from clinical symptoms, serum thyroxine, TRAb, thyroid ultrasound and orbital computed tomography. Trimming pared 2 bases from V and 0 bases from J, leaving 16 bases between. CDR1 and CDR2 from the germline V gene are MNHEY and SVGAGI. This CDR3 comprises 17 residues. On this clonotype itself: The antigen is unknown.

The sequenced template was RNA, covering the TCR beta CDR3 region. Second-round multiplex PCR came after a first-round RT-PCR that employed HTBI primers. TCRdb reanalysed the multiplex PCR reads using MiXCR and keeps one entry per CDR3 protein. The sample holds under 250,000 distinct CDR3 sequences; about a fifth are singletons and the top ten take roughly 42%. The origin of this receptor is a woman between 45 and 65 years old with Graves' ophthalmopathy. The specimen sequenced was peripheral blood. The rearrangement links TRBV6-5 to TRBJ1-1; tentatively, D is TRBD1 (5 bases). The CDR3 protein is CASSYVRGGSMNTEAFF. CDR3 bases: TGTGCCAGCAGTTACGTCCGGGGGGGAAGCATGAACACTGAAGCTTTCTTT.